The 9 T cell receptor beta chains presented below share a single source sample, sequenced in a study of T cell responses to AZD1222 COVID-19 vaccine. TCRdb's table, derived via immunoSEQ multiplex PCR, lists solely in-frame clones and lacks some. The profile shows some 140,000 clones, approximately 90% of them singletons. This specimen was peripheral blood, taken on day 0 of AZD1222 vaccination. These receptors all stem from an adult in good health.

This sequence joins TRBV30 and TRBJ2-2, with TRBD1 as a possible D gene (5 bases). The CDR3 runs 14 residues. Germline CDR1 reads GTSNPN; CDR2 reads SVGIG (reference sequence). Trimming stripped 2 bases from V and 4 bases from J, with 11 bases between. The CDR3 coding sequence is TGTGCCTGGAGTATCCTAGGGGTCACCGGGGAGCTGTTTTTT. Amino acids: CAWSILGVTGELFF.

This chain connects TRBV24-1 to TRBJ2-3, with 10 bases that match TRBD2. The CDR3 sequence is 17 residues long. V gave up 0 bases and J gave up 4 bases; unmatched junction bases: 6. The germline V gene encodes CDR1 KGHDR and CDR2 SFDVKD. CDR3 loop: CATSDLRASGSSDTQYF. DNA for the CDR3: TGTGCCACCAGTGATTTGAGGGCTAGCGGGAGTTCAGATACGCAGTATTTT.

The chain is built from TRBV19 and TRBJ1-2; D may be TRBD1 (6 bases). Trimming pared 8 bases from V and 2 bases from J, leaving 18 bases between. From germline, CDR1 is LNHDA and CDR2 SQIVND (reference sequence). CDR3 length: 15 residues. This CDR3 is CASRRQVGGNYGYTF. The DNA of the CDR3 is TGTGCCAGTCGTCGACAGGTCGGCGGAAACTATGGCTACACCTTC.

J is TRBJ1-4 and V is TRBV15; possibly TRBD1 for D (5 bases). CDR1 and CDR2 from the germline V gene are LNHNV and YYDKDF (reference sequence). This CDR3 region has 15 residues. V was shortened by 0 bases and J by 7 bases, with 12 bases between the two germline ends. The CDR3 protein is CATSRDRGGVEKLFF. Written as DNA, the CDR3 is TGTGCCACCAGCAGAGATCGGGGGGGTGTTGAAAAACTGTTTTTT. The full variable domain, rest sourced from reference TRBV15 and TRBJ1-4, is DAMVIQNPRYQVTQFGKPVTLSCSQTLNHNVMYWYQQKSSQAPKLLFHYYDKDFNNEADTPDNFQSRRPNTSFCFLDIRSPGLGDTAMYLCATSRDRGGVEKLFFGSGTQLSVL.

This clone was seen only once. The chain uses TRBV19 and TRBJ2-2; 8 bases line up with TRBD2. J was trimmed by 0 bases and V by 1 base; bases with no gene match: 7. The CDR3 has 18 amino acids. The germline gives CDR1 LNHDA, CDR2 SQIVND (reference sequence). The DNA of the CDR3 is TGTGCCAGTAGTATAGGTGGCGGGGGGATTTCGAACACCGGGGAGCTGTTTTTT. Encoded protein: CASSIGGGGISNTGELFF.

The chain employs TRBV5-4 and TRBJ1-1; D gene unclear. Per germline, CDR1 SGHNT and CDR2 YYREEE (reference sequence). V lost 7 bases and J lost 3, with 16 bases in between. The CDR3 runs 14 residues. The CDR3 is CASVDEAEDTEAFF. The CDR3 nucleotides read TGTGCCAGCGTAGATGAGGCGGAGGACACTGAAGCTTTCTTT.

This clone was seen only once. The chain couples TRBV7-3 to TRBJ2-2; 9 positions agree with TRBD2. This CDR3 has 15 amino acids. The V and J ends lost 1 base and 5 bases, in that order; junction bases with no gene match: 2. CDR1 is SGHTA, CDR2 FQGTGA, per germline. The CDR3: CASSLKLAGTGELFF. The CDR3 DNA follows: TGTGCCAGCAGCTTAAAGCTAGCGGGAACCGGGGAGCTGTTTTTT.

The chain joins TRBV9 to TRBJ2-2; TRBD2 agrees at 7 bases. Trimming removed 5 bases from V and 7 bases from J; junction bases left unmatched: 17. The CDR3 is 17 residues long. CDR1 and CDR2 from the germline V gene are SGDLS and YYNGEE. CDR3 residues: CASSQRASGGLIGELFF. The CDR3, as DNA: TGTGCCAGCAGTCAAAGGGCTAGCGGAGGATTGATCGGGGAGCTGTTTTTT.

The chain links TRBV6-2 or TRBV6-3 to TRBJ2-1; 8 nucleotides agree with TRBD2. There are 15 residues in the CDR3. V gave up 2 bases and J gave up 7 bases; unmatched junction bases: 7. Per the germline V gene, CDR1 is MNHEY and CDR2 is SVGEGT. CDR3 nucleotide sequence: TGTGCCAGCAGTTACACCCGGGGGGGCCTGAATGAGCAGTTCTTC. Its translation: CASSYTRGGLNEQFF.